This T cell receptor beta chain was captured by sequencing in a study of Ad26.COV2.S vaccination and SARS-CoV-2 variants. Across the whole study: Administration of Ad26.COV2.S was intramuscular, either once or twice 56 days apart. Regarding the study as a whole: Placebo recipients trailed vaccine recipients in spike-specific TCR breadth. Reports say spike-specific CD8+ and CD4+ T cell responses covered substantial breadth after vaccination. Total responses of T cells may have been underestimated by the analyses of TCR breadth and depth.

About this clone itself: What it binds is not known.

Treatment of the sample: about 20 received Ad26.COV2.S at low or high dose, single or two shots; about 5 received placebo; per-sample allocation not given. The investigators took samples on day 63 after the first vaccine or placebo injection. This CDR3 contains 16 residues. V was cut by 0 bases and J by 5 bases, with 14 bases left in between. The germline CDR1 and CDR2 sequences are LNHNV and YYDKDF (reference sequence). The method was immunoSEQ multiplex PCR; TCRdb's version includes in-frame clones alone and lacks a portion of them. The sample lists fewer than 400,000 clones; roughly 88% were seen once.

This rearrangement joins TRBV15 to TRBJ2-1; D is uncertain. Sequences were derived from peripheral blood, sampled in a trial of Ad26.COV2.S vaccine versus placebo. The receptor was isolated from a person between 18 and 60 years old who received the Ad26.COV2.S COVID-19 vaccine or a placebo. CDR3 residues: CATSRDRQDRDNEQFF. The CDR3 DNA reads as TGTGCCACCAGCAGAGATCGGCAGGATAGGGACAATGAGCAGTTCTTC.